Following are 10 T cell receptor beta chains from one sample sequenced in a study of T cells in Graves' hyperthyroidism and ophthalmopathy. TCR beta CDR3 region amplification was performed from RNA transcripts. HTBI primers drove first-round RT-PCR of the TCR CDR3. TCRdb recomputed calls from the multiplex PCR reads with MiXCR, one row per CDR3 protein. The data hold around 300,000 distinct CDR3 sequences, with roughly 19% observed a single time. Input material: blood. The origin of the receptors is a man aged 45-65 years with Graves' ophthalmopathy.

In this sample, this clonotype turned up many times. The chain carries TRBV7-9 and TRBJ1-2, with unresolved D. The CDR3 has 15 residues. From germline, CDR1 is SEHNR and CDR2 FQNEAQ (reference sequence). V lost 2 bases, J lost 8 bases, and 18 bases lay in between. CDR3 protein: CASSLLVGDLVGYTF. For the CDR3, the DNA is TGTGCCAGCAGCTTATTGGTTGGCGACCTTGTGGGCTACACCTTC.

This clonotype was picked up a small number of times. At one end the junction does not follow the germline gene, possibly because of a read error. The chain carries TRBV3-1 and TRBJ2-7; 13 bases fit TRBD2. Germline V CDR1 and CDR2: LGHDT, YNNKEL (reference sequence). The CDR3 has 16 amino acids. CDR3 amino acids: CASSQGMGLAGYEQHF. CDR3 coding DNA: TGTGCCAGCAGCCAAGGAATGGGACTAGCGGGATACGAGCAGCACTTC.

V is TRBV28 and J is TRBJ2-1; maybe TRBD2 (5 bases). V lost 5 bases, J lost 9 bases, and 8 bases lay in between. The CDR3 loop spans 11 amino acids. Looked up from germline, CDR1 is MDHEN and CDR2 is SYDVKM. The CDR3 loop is CASSPRGEQFF. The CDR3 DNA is TGTGCCAGCAGTCCTCGGGGTGAGCAGTTCTTC.

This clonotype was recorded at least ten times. This chain's CDR3 is CASSALTGGARKLFF. The CDR3 nucleotides are TGTGCCAGCAGCGCACTGACAGGGGGCGCGCGGAAACTGTTTTTT. The chain combines TRBV7-2 with TRBJ1-4, with TRBD1 matching over 10 bases. Per germline, CDR1 SGHTA and CDR2 FQGNSA. V lost 5 bases and J lost 11; bases outside the gene matches: 11. The CDR3 spans 15 residues.

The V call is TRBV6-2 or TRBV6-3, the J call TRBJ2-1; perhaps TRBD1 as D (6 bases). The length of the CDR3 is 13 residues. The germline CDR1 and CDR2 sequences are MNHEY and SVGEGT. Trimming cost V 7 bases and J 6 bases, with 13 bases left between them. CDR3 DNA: TGTGCCAGCATGGGGGCCGGATCCAATGAGCAGTTCTTC. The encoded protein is CASMGAGSNEQFF.

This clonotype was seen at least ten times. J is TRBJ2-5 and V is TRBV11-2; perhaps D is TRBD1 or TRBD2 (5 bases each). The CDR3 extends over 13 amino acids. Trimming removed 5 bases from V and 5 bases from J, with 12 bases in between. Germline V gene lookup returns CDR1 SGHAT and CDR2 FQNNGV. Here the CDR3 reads CASSRGADETQYF. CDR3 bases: TGTGCCAGCAGCCGAGGGGCCGATGAGACCCAGTACTTC.

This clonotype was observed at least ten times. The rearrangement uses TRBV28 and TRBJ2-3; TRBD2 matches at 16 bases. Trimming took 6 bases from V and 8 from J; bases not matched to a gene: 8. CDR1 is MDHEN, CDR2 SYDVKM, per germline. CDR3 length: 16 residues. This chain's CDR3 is CASRSPGLAGGATQYF. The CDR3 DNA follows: TGTGCCAGCAGGTCGCCGGGACTAGCGGGAGGGGCTACGCAGTATTTT.

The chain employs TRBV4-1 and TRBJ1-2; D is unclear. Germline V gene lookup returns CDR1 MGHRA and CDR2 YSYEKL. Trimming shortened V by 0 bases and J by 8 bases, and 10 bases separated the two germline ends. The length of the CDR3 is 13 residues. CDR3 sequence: CASSQDLRTGYTF. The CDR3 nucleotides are TGCGCCAGCAGCCAAGATTTAAGGACCGGCTACACCTTC.

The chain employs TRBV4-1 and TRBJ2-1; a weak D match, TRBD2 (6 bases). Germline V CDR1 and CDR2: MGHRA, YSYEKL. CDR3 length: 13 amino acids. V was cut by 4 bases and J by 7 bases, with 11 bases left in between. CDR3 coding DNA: TGCGCCAGCAGCCTCACCGCGGGGAATGAGCAGTTCTTC. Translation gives CASSLTAGNEQFF.

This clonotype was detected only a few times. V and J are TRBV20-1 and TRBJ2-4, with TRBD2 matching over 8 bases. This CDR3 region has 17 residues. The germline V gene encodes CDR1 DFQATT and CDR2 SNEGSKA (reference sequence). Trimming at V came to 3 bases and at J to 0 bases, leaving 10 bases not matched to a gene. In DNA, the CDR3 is TGCAGTGCTAGGGCTAGCGGGTACCGCTTAGCCAAAAACATTCAGTACTTC. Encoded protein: CSARASGYRLAKNIQYF.